This TCR beta chain was sequenced for a study of T cell changes during pregnancy in multiple sclerosis. The data were produced by immunoSEQ multiplex PCR, yet TCRdb's version contains in-frame clones alone and is incomplete. The repertoire holds fewer than 45,000 clones, with just under 95% as singletons. Unmatched junction bases numbered 11, after V lost 7 bases and J lost 7 bases. The CDR3 loop spans 15 amino acids. Germline CDR1 reads SGHTA; CDR2 reads FQGNSA. The material sequenced was CD4+ T cells from peripheral blood mononuclear cells, taken in the first trimester of pregnancy. V and J are TRBV7-2 and TRBJ2-1; TRBD2 aligns across 9 bases. This clonotype was obtained from a female donor with multiple sclerosis, enrolled in a pregnancy study. CDR3 sequence (DNA): TGTGCCAGCACCGAGGCTACTAGCGGGTCGAATGAGCAGTTCTTC. The encoded protein is CASTEATSGSNEQFF.